This TCR beta chain derives from a study of blood T cell repertoires in COVID-19. Study overall: T cells, B-cell-depleted T cells, or PBMCs supplied cDNA or gDNA.

Here immunoSEQ multiplex PCR was the method, and the copy in TCRdb shows in-frame clones only, minus some. The sample has around 94,000 clones; 70% to 90% are singletons. CDR1 is SGHDT and CDR2 is YYEEEE in the germline V gene. V lost 4 bases, J lost 2 bases, and 12 bases lay in between. There are 14 residues in the CDR3. The material sequenced was peripheral blood. V usage is TRBV5-6 and J usage is TRBJ1-2; weak D call: TRBD1 (5 bases). The source is a man aged 45-65 years with active COVID-19. As DNA, the CDR3 is TGTGCCAGCAGCCTAGTGACAGCCAACTATGGCTACACCTTC. It is translated as CASSLVTANYGYTF. The whole variable domain, remainder taken from reference TRBV5-6 and TRBJ1-2, is DAGVTQSPTHLIKTRGQQVTLRCSPKSGHDTVSWYQQALGQGPQFIFQYYEEEERQRGNFPDRFSGHQFPNYSSELNVNALLLGDSALYLCASSLVTANYGYTFGSGTRLTVV.